Given below is one TCR beta chain in context. This entry comes from a study of cytomegalovirus exposure and HLA in healthy donors. This CDR3 is 16 amino acids long. V trimming: 4 bases; J trimming: 6 bases; junction bases outside the gene matches: 9. Germline CDR1 MNHEY, CDR2 SMNVEV (reference sequence). The PCR made use of 60 Vbeta and 13 Jbeta primers. Clones were read by immunoSEQ multiplex PCR, and TCRdb kept only the in-frame ones, dropping some. This sample has about 130,000 clones, with under 20% found just once. The specimen was PBMCs. This clonotype originated in a female donor in good health and CMV-seropositive. The chain recombines TRBV27 with TRBJ2-2; 9 nucleotides align to TRBD2. DNA for the CDR3: TGTGCCAGCAGTTCTACTCTAGCGGGGATCTCCGGGGAGCTGTTTTTT. Protein: CASSSTLAGISGELFF.